The rows below give T cell receptor beta chains drawn from one sample of a study of human T cells and chemical hapten exposure. TCRdb re-called the RACE reads through MiXCR, storing one row per CDR3 protein. Of 180,000 or so distinct CDR3 sequences detected, more than 20% appear once; the ten largest clones hold under 8.5%. The starting material was whole blood, obtained in connection with sensitization to the hapten diphenylcyclopropenone (DPC). These receptors all stem from a woman between 50 and 59 years old with alopecia areata. Some clones in this sample may be carry-over from other donors' samples. The CDR3 runs from the conserved cysteine through the conserved F or W. The D gene is left open where the match is weak. Size tells how often a clone was seen (once, few, many) or the class of an expanded clone, and some rows leave it out.

>TRBD2|TRBJ2-7|TRBV5-1|.
CASSEGLAGVAYEQYF
TGCGCCAGCAGCGAGGGACTAGCGGGAGTCGCCTACGAGCAGTACTTC
>TRBD2|TRBJ2-1|TRBV7-6|.
CATSLATSGEYYNEQFF
TGTGCCACCAGCTTAGCGACTAGCGGGGAATACTACAATGAGCAGTTCTTC
>.|TRBJ1-1|TRBV2|few
CATPERPEAFF
TGTGCCACCCCCGAAAGGCCGGAAGCTTTCTTT
>TRBD1|TRBJ2-7|TRBV10-1|.
CASSFEEEQGIGPYEQYF
TGCGCCAGCAGTTTCGAAGAGGAACAGGGGATTGGACCCTACGAGCAGTACTTC
>.|TRBJ2-7|TRBV10-3|few
CAISTGTATESDF
TGTGCCATCAGCACCGGGACCGCGACCGAGTCGGACTTC
>.|TRBJ2-7|TRBV7-9|few
CASSFVGPTREQYF
TGTGCCAGCAGCTTCGTGGGTCCCACTAGGGAGCAGTACTTC
>TRBD1|TRBJ1-1|TRBV5-1|.
CASSLGTGGGTEAFF
TGCGCCAGCAGCTTGGGGACAGGGGGAGGCACTGAAGCTTTCTTT
>.|TRBJ1-5|TRBV12-5|.
CASGLEIHQPQHF
TGTGCTAGTGGTTTGGAGATCCATCAGCCCCAGCATTTT
>TRBD1|TRBJ1-2|TRBV9|few
CASSIGTGGVGYTF
TGTGCCAGCAGCATCGGGACAGGGGGCGTTGGCTACACCTTC
>TRBD1|TRBJ2-5|TRBV29-1|many
CSVGETGMKETQYF
TGCAGCGTTGGAGAGACAGGGATGAAAGAGACCCAGTACTTC
>.|TRBJ1-1|TRBV29-1|.
CSVSNTMNTEAFF
TGCAGCGTTAGCAACACCATGAACACTGAAGCTTTCTTT
>.|TRBJ2-3|TRBV28|few
CATIGVGDTQYF
TGTGCCACTATAGGGGTAGGAGATACGCAGTATTTT
>.|TRBJ1-1|TRBV10-2|.
CASKMGGNTEAFF
TGCGCCAGCAAAATGGGCGGGAACACTGAAGCTTTCTTT
>.|TRBJ2-2|TRBV3-1|few
CASSQRGPGELFF
TGTGCCAGCAGCCAAAGGGGCCCCGGGGAGCTGTTTTTT
>.|TRBJ2-1|TRBV2|few
CASILSAYNEQFF
TGTGCCAGCATTTTGAGCGCCTACAATGAGCAGTTCTTC
>TRBD1|TRBJ2-2|TRBV12-3/TRBV12-4|.
CASSYTGARNTGELFF
TGTGCCAGCAGTTATACAGGGGCTAGGAACACCGGGGAGCTGTTTTTT
>.|TRBJ2-3|TRBV7-2|few
CASSLVAGVYTDTQYF
TGTGCCAGCAGCTTAGTTGCAGGGGTATACACAGATACGCAGTATTTT
>.|TRBJ2-7|TRBV18|.
CASSPAGTEQYF
TGTGCCAGCTCACCCGCAGGGACGGAGCAGTACTTC
>.|TRBJ1-1|TRBV20-1|few
CSARYPGSGTEAFF
TGCAGTGCTAGATATCCAGGGTCAGGCACTGAAGCTTTCTTT
>TRBD2|TRBJ2-1|TRBV11-2|few
CASSLEAGGPEEQFF
TGTGCCAGCAGCTTAGAGGCGGGAGGGCCCGAGGAGCAGTTCTTC
>.|TRBJ2-3|TRBV3-1|.
CASSQGPDLSTDTQYF
TGTGCCAGCAGCCAGGGGCCGGACTTATCCACAGATACGCAGTATTTT
>.|TRBJ2-3|TRBV29-1|few
CSVEVSWDTQYF
TGCAGCGTTGAGGTGTCGTGGGATACGCAGTATTTT
>.|TRBJ2-5|TRBV28|few
CASSLSSMSPRETQYF
TGTGCCAGCAGTTTATCCTCGATGAGCCCTCGGGAGACCCAGTACTTC
>TRBD1|TRBJ2-7|TRBV7-7|.
CASSLDRGYEQYF
TGTGCCAGCAGCTTGGACAGGGGCTACGAGCAGTACTTC
>.|TRBJ2-7|TRBV4-1|few
CASSQGETGDPYEQYF
TGCGCCAGCAGCCAAGGTGAGACAGGAGACCCCTACGAGCAGTACTTC
>.|TRBJ2-4|TRBV6-1|.
CASSEYGIQYF
TGTGCCAGCAGTGAATACGGCATTCAGTACTTC
>TRBD1|TRBJ2-7|TRBV29-1|many
CSVAATGGSYEQYF
TGCAGCGTTGCCGCCACAGGGGGGTCCTACGAGCAGTACTTC
>TRBD2|TRBJ2-7|TRBV4-2|few
CASSQVKGVAGGEQYF
TGTGCCAGCAGCCAAGTAAAGGGGGTGGCGGGAGGCGAGCAGTACTTC
>.|TRBJ2-7|TRBV12-3/TRBV12-4|.
CASSFGTQGEQYF
TGTGCCAGCAGTTTTGGGACCCAGGGTGAGCAGTACTTC
>.|TRBJ1-1|TRBV7-9|many
CASSLTLNTEAFF
TGTGCCAGCAGCTTGACACTGAACACTGAAGCTTTCTTT
>.|TRBJ2-3|TRBV10-1|.
CASSESQGLADTQYF
TGCGCCAGCAGTGAGTCGCAGGGCCTTGCAGATACGCAGTATTTT
>TRBD1|TRBJ1-5|TRBV6-5|.
CASRTDRNSNQPQHF
TGTGCCAGCAGGACGGACAGGAATAGCAATCAGCCCCAGCATTTT
>.|TRBJ2-1|TRBV4-2|once
CASSQGAGPNNEQFF
TGTGCCAGCAGCCAAGGAGCAGGGCCCAACAATGAGCAGTTCTTC
>TRBD2|TRBJ2-1|TRBV10-3|.
CAISEVLLAGIYNEQFF
TGTGCCATCAGTGAGGTTCTACTAGCGGGAATTTACAATGAGCAGTTCTTC
>TRBD1|TRBJ1-6|TRBV20-1|.
CSGTGEGSYNSPLHF
TGCAGTGGAACAGGGGAAGGGTCCTATAATTCACCCCTCCACTTT
>.|TRBJ2-1|TRBV12-3/TRBV12-4|.
CASSYGSAFDEQFF
TGTGCCAGCAGTTACGGGAGCGCGTTCGATGAGCAGTTCTTC
>.|TRBJ2-7|TRBV2|.
CASSESSAVMYF
TGTGCCAGCAGTGAATCGTCGGCTGTGATGTACTTC
>.|TRBJ2-3|TRBV19|few
CASSRPQGAGGDTQYF
TGTGCCAGTAGTAGACCACAGGGGGCGGGAGGAGATACGCAGTATTTT
>TRBD1|TRBJ2-5|TRBV28|few
CASSLQGTGGETQYF
TGTGCCAGCAGTTTACAGGGGACAGGGGGGGAGACCCAGTACTTC
>.|TRBJ1-3|TRBV29-1|.
CSVVGELRTGNTIYF
TGCAGCGTTGTAGGCGAACTCAGGACTGGAAACACCATATATTTT
>.|TRBJ1-1|TRBV20-1|.
CSASGTVDTEAFF
TGCAGTGCTAGCGGGACTGTCGACACTGAAGCTTTCTTT
>.|TRBJ2-7|TRBV6-5|once
CASSSGLGLVGEQYF
TGTGCCAGCAGTTCGGGGTTAGGGTTGGTTGGGGAGCAGTACTTC
>.|TRBJ1-3|TRBV3-1|many
CASSQGANTIYF
TGTGCCAGCAGCCAGGGGGCGAACACCATATATTTT
>TRBD2|TRBJ2-7|TRBV6-5|few
CASGLAGGSSYEQYF
TGTGCCAGCGGGTTAGCGGGAGGTAGCTCCTACGAGCAGTACTTC
>TRBD2|TRBJ2-4|TRBV5-5|.
CASSKLAGAKNIQYF
TGTGCCAGCAGCAAACTAGCGGGAGCCAAAAACATTCAGTACTTC
>TRBD1|TRBJ1-4|TRBV12-3/TRBV12-4|.
CASSFQGGNEKLFF
TGCGCCAGCAGCTTTCAGGGGGGAAATGAAAAACTGTTTTTT
>.|TRBJ2-7|TRBV29-1|few
CSVVPFTQGRNEQYF
TGCAGCGTTGTCCCCTTCACACAGGGAAGGAACGAGCAGTACTTC
>.|TRBJ2-3|TRBV2|.
CASKWGDGDTDTQYF
TGTGCCAGCAAGTGGGGGGACGGTGACACAGATACGCAGTATTTT
>TRBD2|TRBJ2-3|TRBV5-6|.
CASSVGLAGRPRTDTQYF
TGTGCCAGCAGCGTCGGACTAGCGGGTAGACCCCGCACAGATACGCAGTATTTT
>TRBD2|TRBJ2-1|TRBV5-1|.
CASSPRDYPSSEQFF
TGCGCCAGCAGCCCCCGGGACTACCCGAGCAGTGAGCAGTTCTTC
>.|TRBJ2-7|TRBV2|.
CASRADLISSYEQYF
TGTGCCAGCAGGGCCGACCTTATCTCTTCCTACGAGCAGTACTTC
>TRBD1|TRBJ2-3|TRBV25-1|few
CASSEWTGGLGTDTQYF
TGTGCCAGCAGTGAATGGACAGGGGGCCTCGGCACAGATACGCAGTATTTT